The clone carrying this T cell receptor beta chain was detected ten times or more. The antigen is unknown. The V gene lost 2 bases and the J gene lost 9 bases, with 16 bases spanning the gap. CDR3 length: 15 residues. Germline loops: CDR1 SGHTA, CDR2 FQGNSA. Each patient went into thyroid surgery without having received any treatment. These data are taken from a study of metastatic and nonmetastatic thyroid tumors. Across the study: Thyroid patients, malignant and benign, had repertoires compared across blood and tumor or nodule tissue. Overall study findings and caveats: Reported TCR beta diversity, measured in blood and tumor, was significantly higher for malignant thyroid tumors than for benign nodules.

Methods used by the authors: A classifier of distant metastasis in papillary thyroid cancer was built from CDR3 differences (across clinicopathological groups). TCRdb re-called clones via MiXCR from the PCR reads. TCRdb's processing, not the authors', yielded these V and J calls. The sample lists under 95,000 clones; roughly 13% were seen once. The source is a female donor with papillary thyroid cancer or a benign thyroid nodule (not recorded which). Some clones in this sample may be carry-over from other donors' samples. Sample: blood. The V call is TRBV7-2, the J call TRBJ2-2; D is tentatively TRBD1 or TRBD2 (6 bases each). CDR3 region: CASSLFPRGGRELFF. In nucleotides, the CDR3 is TGTGCCAGCAGCTTATTTCCCAGGGGAGGTCGGGAGCTGTTTTTT.